Listed below are T cell receptor beta chains from one sample, sequenced in a study of early T cells in non-severe SARS-CoV-2 infection. TCRdb reprocessed the 5' RACE reads via MiXCR and lists one record per CDR3 protein. This sample has about 77,000 distinct CDR3 sequences, with about 16% found just once. The source material was whole blood. The receptors shown here come from an adult who was a healthcare worker with PCR-confirmed SARS-CoV-2 infection or an uninfected control (not recorded which). Both conserved end residues are part of each CDR3. Fields, in order: V gene, clone size, J gene, D gene, CDR3 DNA, CDR3 protein. A D gene is named only where the DNA matches it firmly. A clone size is listed for some rows: how often the clone was seen (once, few, many), or a class if it is expanded.

v_gene: TRBV6-5; abundance: few; j_gene: TRBJ2-7; d_gene: TRBD1; CDR3nt: TGTGCCAGCACCATCACAGGGGGCCGCGAGCAGTACTTC; CDR3aa: CASTITGGREQYF
v_gene: TRBV6-1; abundance: -; j_gene: TRBJ1-5; d_gene: TRBD1; CDR3nt: TGTGCCAGCAGTGAAAAATCGGGACAGGGCTACAATCAGCCCCAGCATTTT; CDR3aa: CASSEKSGQGYNQPQHF
v_gene: TRBV2; abundance: -; j_gene: TRBJ1-2; d_gene: TRBD1; CDR3nt: TGTGCCAGCACAGGGGACAGAGGAGGCTACACCTTC; CDR3aa: CASTGDRGGYTF
v_gene: TRBV3-1; abundance: many; j_gene: TRBJ1-1; d_gene: -; CDR3nt: TGTGCCAGCAGCCAAGAATGGGCTGGGAACACTGAAGCTTTCTTT; CDR3aa: CASSQEWAGNTEAFF
v_gene: TRBV7-6; abundance: many; j_gene: TRBJ2-7; d_gene: TRBD1; CDR3nt: TGTGCCAGCAGCTCGACAGGGGAATCCTACGAGCAGTACTTC; CDR3aa: CASSSTGESYEQYF
v_gene: TRBV5-1; abundance: -; j_gene: TRBJ2-2; d_gene: -; CDR3nt: TGCGCCAGCAGCTTGGACAGGGCTATACTCACCGGGGAGCTGTTTTTT; CDR3aa: CASSLDRAILTGELFF
v_gene: TRBV4-1; abundance: -; j_gene: TRBJ2-2; d_gene: -; CDR3nt: TGCGCCAGCAGCCAAGTCCAGCGGCCCCCTTCGGGCACCGGGGAGCTGTTTTTT; CDR3aa: CASSQVQRPPSGTGELFF
v_gene: TRBV30; abundance: few; j_gene: TRBJ2-7; d_gene: -; CDR3nt: TGTGCCTGGAGTCCCCGGACTAACGGGAGGGGGCGGGTCTATTACGAGCAGTACTTC; CDR3aa: CAWSPRTNGRGRVYYEQYF
v_gene: TRBV7-9; abundance: -; j_gene: TRBJ2-1; d_gene: TRBD1; CDR3nt: TGTGCCAGCAACCGAGGACAGGGGGTGAAAGACAATGAGCAGTTCTTC; CDR3aa: CASNRGQGVKDNEQFF
v_gene: TRBV28; abundance: once; j_gene: TRBJ2-7; d_gene: -; CDR3nt: TGTGCCAGCAGTCATCTTGGGACGTTCGAGCAGTACTTC; CDR3aa: CASSHLGTFEQYF
v_gene: TRBV3-1; abundance: -; j_gene: TRBJ2-3; d_gene: TRBD2; CDR3nt: TGTGCCAGCAGCCAAGCGGTAGCGGGGGTTGGCGGACTAGATACGCAGTATTTT; CDR3aa: CASSQAVAGVGGLDTQYF
v_gene: TRBV6-6; abundance: -; j_gene: TRBJ2-1; d_gene: TRBD2; CDR3nt: TGTGCCAGCAGTTACTTCGGCGGGACTAGCGGGTCGCCCAATGAGCAGTTCTTC; CDR3aa: CASSYFGGTSGSPNEQFF
v_gene: TRBV5-6; abundance: -; j_gene: TRBJ1-5; d_gene: -; CDR3nt: TGTGCCAGCAGCTTGGTCGTTGGGCCCCAGCATTTT; CDR3aa: CASSLVVGPQHF
v_gene: TRBV3-1; abundance: -; j_gene: TRBJ2-5; d_gene: TRBD1; CDR3nt: TGTGCCAGCAGCCAAGATGACAGGGGCCAAGAGACCCAGTACTTC; CDR3aa: CASSQDDRGQETQYF
v_gene: TRBV12-3/TRBV12-4; abundance: few; j_gene: TRBJ2-2; d_gene: -; CDR3nt: TGTGCCAGCAGGTCCCATCCCGGGGAGCTGTTTTTT; CDR3aa: CASRSHPGELFF
v_gene: TRBV11-2; abundance: -; j_gene: TRBJ1-3; d_gene: -; CDR3nt: TGTGCCAGCAGGCAGACCGGTGGAAACACCATATATTTT; CDR3aa: CASRQTGGNTIYF
v_gene: TRBV29-1; abundance: -; j_gene: TRBJ2-5; d_gene: -; CDR3nt: TGCAGCGTTGCGGAGTCCGGGCGAGAGACCCAGTACTTC; CDR3aa: CSVAESGRETQYF
v_gene: TRBV10-3; abundance: few; j_gene: TRBJ2-7; d_gene: TRBD2; CDR3nt: TGTGCCATCAGTGAAGCGGGACCTATCTACGAGCAGTACTTC; CDR3aa: CAISEAGPIYEQYF
v_gene: TRBV29-1; abundance: -; j_gene: TRBJ2-3; d_gene: TRBD1; CDR3nt: TGCAGCGTTGAGCGACATGACAGGGGTACAGATACGCAGTATTTT; CDR3aa: CSVERHDRGTDTQYF
v_gene: TRBV7-9; abundance: many; j_gene: TRBJ1-1; d_gene: -; CDR3nt: TGTGCCAGCAGCCCGGTCGAAGCTTTCTTT; CDR3aa: CASSPVEAFF
v_gene: TRBV7-9; abundance: -; j_gene: TRBJ1-1; d_gene: TRBD1; CDR3nt: TGTGCCAGCAGCGTGGGACAGGGGATTAACACTGAAGCTTTCTTT; CDR3aa: CASSVGQGINTEAFF
v_gene: TRBV29-1; abundance: few; j_gene: TRBJ2-1; d_gene: TRBD1; CDR3nt: TGCAGCGTTGACGGGACAGCATACAATGAGCAGTTCTTC; CDR3aa: CSVDGTAYNEQFF
v_gene: TRBV28; abundance: few; j_gene: TRBJ2-1; d_gene: -; CDR3nt: TGTGCCAGCAGTCTGACATATGAGCAGTTCTTC; CDR3aa: CASSLTYEQFF
v_gene: TRBV24-1; abundance: few; j_gene: TRBJ2-1; d_gene: -; CDR3nt: TGTGCCACCAGTGAACGGGACGCGAGCTCCTACAATGAGCAGTTCTTC; CDR3aa: CATSERDASSYNEQFF
v_gene: TRBV7-6; abundance: -; j_gene: TRBJ2-1; d_gene: -; CDR3nt: TGTGCCAGCAGCTTGGGTAGCGCGACCTACAATGAGCAGTTCTTC; CDR3aa: CASSLGSATYNEQFF
v_gene: TRBV29-1; abundance: few; j_gene: TRBJ2-5; d_gene: -; CDR3nt: TGCAGCGTTGGTGGGGCCCCTATCCAAGAGACCCAGTACTTC; CDR3aa: CSVGGAPIQETQYF
v_gene: TRBV13; abundance: -; j_gene: TRBJ2-1; d_gene: -; CDR3nt: TGTGCCAGCAGCCCCTTTGGACTACTAGCCAATGAGCAGTTCTTC; CDR3aa: CASSPFGLLANEQFF
v_gene: TRBV25-1; abundance: -; j_gene: TRBJ2-1; d_gene: -; CDR3nt: TGTGCCAGCAGCTACAACCGGGGGAATCGGGATGAGCAGTTCTTC; CDR3aa: CASSYNRGNRDEQFF
v_gene: TRBV25-1; abundance: -; j_gene: TRBJ2-7; d_gene: -; CDR3nt: TGTGCCAGCAGTGAAACCGGGACCCCCTACGAGCAGTACTTC; CDR3aa: CASSETGTPYEQYF
v_gene: TRBV6-6; abundance: -; j_gene: TRBJ2-2; d_gene: -; CDR3nt: TGTGCCAGCAGTTACTCGAGGCCCACCGGGGAGCTGTTTTTT; CDR3aa: CASSYSRPTGELFF
v_gene: TRBV5-1; abundance: -; j_gene: TRBJ2-1; d_gene: -; CDR3nt: TGCGCCAGCAGCTCCGCTAGGGGTGAGCAGTTCTTC; CDR3aa: CASSSARGEQFF
v_gene: TRBV11-3; abundance: few; j_gene: TRBJ2-1; d_gene: TRBD1; CDR3nt: TGTGCCAGCAGCTTAGGCCAGTATTCCGGGACAGCGAACAATGAGCAGTTCTTC; CDR3aa: CASSLGQYSGTANNEQFF
v_gene: TRBV9; abundance: few; j_gene: TRBJ1-2; d_gene: -; CDR3nt: TGTGCCAGCAGCGTAGAACCCTCAGGACACACTTATGGCTACACCTTC; CDR3aa: CASSVEPSGHTYGYTF
v_gene: TRBV11-3; abundance: -; j_gene: TRBJ2-1; d_gene: -; CDR3nt: TGTGCCAGCAGCTTAGCCTCGGGGCTAAACAATGAGCAGTTCTTC; CDR3aa: CASSLASGLNNEQFF
v_gene: TRBV20-1; abundance: many; j_gene: TRBJ1-2; d_gene: -; CDR3nt: TGCAGTGCTAGAGGGCAGGGAGAAGGCTACACCTTC; CDR3aa: CSARGQGEGYTF
v_gene: TRBV6-6; abundance: -; j_gene: TRBJ2-7; d_gene: TRBD1; CDR3nt: TGTGCCAGCAGTACCCGGACAGGGGGTTACGAGCAGTACTTC; CDR3aa: CASSTRTGGYEQYF
v_gene: TRBV6-5; abundance: few; j_gene: TRBJ1-1; d_gene: -; CDR3nt: TGTGCCAGCAGGCCTGAGTTTCTCATGAACACTGAAGCTTTCTTT; CDR3aa: CASRPEFLMNTEAFF
v_gene: TRBV30; abundance: -; j_gene: TRBJ2-7; d_gene: -; CDR3nt: TGTGCCTGGAGTGTAGAAGCGTTCGAGCAGTACTTC; CDR3aa: CAWSVEAFEQYF
v_gene: TRBV7-3; abundance: -; j_gene: TRBJ2-3; d_gene: -; CDR3nt: TGTGCCAGCAGCCCACGGCGGGGCGGGCAGTATTTT; CDR3aa: CASSPRRGGQYF
v_gene: TRBV4-1; abundance: -; j_gene: TRBJ2-5; d_gene: TRBD2; CDR3nt: TGCGCCAGCAGCCAAGATCTCGGACTAGCGGGGGGATTACCGACCCAGTACTTC; CDR3aa: CASSQDLGLAGGLPTQYF
v_gene: TRBV11-3; abundance: -; j_gene: TRBJ2-1; d_gene: -; CDR3nt: TGTGCCAGCGGTTCTATGGGGGGCTCCTACAATGAGCAGTTCTTC; CDR3aa: CASGSMGGSYNEQFF
v_gene: TRBV6-2/TRBV6-3; abundance: -; j_gene: TRBJ2-4; d_gene: -; CDR3nt: TGTGCCAGCAGTTTTGAGATAATAGCCAAAAACATTCAGTACTTC; CDR3aa: CASSFEIIAKNIQYF
v_gene: TRBV27; abundance: few; j_gene: TRBJ2-1; d_gene: -; CDR3nt: TGTGCCAGCAGCCAGGGACAACACAGGAATGAGCAGTTCTTC; CDR3aa: CASSQGQHRNEQFF
v_gene: TRBV5-8; abundance: -; j_gene: TRBJ1-5; d_gene: -; CDR3nt: TGTGCCAGCAGCTTCCCCCCCGGGGTCAATCAGCCCCAGCATTTT; CDR3aa: CASSFPPGVNQPQHF
v_gene: TRBV5-5; abundance: -; j_gene: TRBJ2-7; d_gene: TRBD2; CDR3nt: TGTGCCAGCAGCTTGGATCCGGGCGGGAGGGCCCAGGACGAGCAGTACTTC; CDR3aa: CASSLDPGGRAQDEQYF
v_gene: TRBV6-6; abundance: -; j_gene: TRBJ2-7; d_gene: TRBD2; CDR3nt: TGTGCCAGCAGTTGGCTAGCGGGAGACGTGCAGTACTTC; CDR3aa: CASSWLAGDVQYF